This TCR beta chain came from a study of blood T cell repertoires in COVID-19. In the study overall: Sites in the United States, Italy and Spain provided acute and convalescent COVID-19 samples. T cells, B-cell-depleted T cells, or PBMCs supplied cDNA or gDNA.

This CDR3 has 14 residues. Germline V gives CDR1 SGHTA, CDR2 FQGTGA. Unmatched junction bases numbered 2, after V lost 5 bases and J lost 3 bases. Original processing notes: From reference gene primer amplification, estimates of nucleated cell counts were derived. Clones were read by immunoSEQ multiplex PCR, and TCRdb kept only the in-frame ones, dropping some. Clonal size and the V and J genes are those of that table, whereas D and trimming came from the DNA. Here the sample spans about 170,000 clones, 85% being singletons. The chain joins TRBV7-3 to TRBJ2-2; 8 nucleotides agree with TRBD1. The material sequenced was peripheral blood. The receptor's source is a human donor with acute or convalescent COVID-19. The donor label of this sample is uncertain. The CDR3 nucleotides are TGTGCCAGCAGCGAGACAGGGGACACCGGGGAGCTGTTTTTT. This codes for CASSETGDTGELFF.